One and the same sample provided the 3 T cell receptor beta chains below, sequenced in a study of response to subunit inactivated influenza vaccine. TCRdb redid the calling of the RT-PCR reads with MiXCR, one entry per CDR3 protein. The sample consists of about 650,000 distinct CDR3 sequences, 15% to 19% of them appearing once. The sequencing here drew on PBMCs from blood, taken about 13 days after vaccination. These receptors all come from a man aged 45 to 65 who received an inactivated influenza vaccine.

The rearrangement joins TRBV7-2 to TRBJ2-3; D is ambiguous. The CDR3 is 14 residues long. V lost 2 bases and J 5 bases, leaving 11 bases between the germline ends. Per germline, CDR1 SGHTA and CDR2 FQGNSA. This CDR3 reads CASSLRVTGDTQYF. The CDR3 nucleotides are TGTGCCAGCAGCTTAAGGGTAACGGGAGATACGCAGTATTTT. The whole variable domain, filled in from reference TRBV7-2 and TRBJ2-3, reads GAGVSQSPSNKVTEKGKDVELRCDPISGHTALYWYRQSLGQGLEFLIYFQGNSAPDKSGLPSDRFSAERTGGSVSTLTIQRTQQEDSAVYLCASSLRVTGDTQYFGPGTRLTVL.

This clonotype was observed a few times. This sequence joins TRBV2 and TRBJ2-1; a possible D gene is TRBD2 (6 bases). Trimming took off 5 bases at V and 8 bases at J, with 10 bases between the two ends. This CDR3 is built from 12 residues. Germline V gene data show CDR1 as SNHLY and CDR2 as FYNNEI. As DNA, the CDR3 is TGTGCCAGCAGTCCCGGGAGATATGAGCAGTTCTTC. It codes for CASSPGRYEQFF.

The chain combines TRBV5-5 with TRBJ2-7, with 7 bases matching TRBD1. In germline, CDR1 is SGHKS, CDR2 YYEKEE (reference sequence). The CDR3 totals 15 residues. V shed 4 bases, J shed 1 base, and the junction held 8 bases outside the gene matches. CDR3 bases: TGTGCCAGCAGCACCGGGACAGCAAGTTCCTACGAGCAGTACTTC. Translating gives CASSTGTASSYEQYF.